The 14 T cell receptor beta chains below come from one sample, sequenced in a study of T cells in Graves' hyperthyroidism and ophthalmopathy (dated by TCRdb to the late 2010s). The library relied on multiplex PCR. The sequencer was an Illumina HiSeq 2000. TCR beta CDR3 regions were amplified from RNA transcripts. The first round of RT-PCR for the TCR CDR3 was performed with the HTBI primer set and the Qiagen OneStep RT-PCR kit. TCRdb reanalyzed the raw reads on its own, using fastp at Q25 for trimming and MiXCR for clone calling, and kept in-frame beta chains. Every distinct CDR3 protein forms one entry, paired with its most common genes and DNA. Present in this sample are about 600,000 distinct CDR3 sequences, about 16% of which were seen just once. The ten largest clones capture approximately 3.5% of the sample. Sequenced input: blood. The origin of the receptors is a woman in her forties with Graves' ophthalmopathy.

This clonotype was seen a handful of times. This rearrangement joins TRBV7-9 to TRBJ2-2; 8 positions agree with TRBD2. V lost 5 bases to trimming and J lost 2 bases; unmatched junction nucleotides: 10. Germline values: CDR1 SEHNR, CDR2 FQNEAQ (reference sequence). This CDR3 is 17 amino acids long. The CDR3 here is CASSPPLAGRNTGELFF. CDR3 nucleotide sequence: TGTGCCAGCAGCCCCCCCCTAGCGGGCAGAAACACCGGGGAGCTGTTTTTT.

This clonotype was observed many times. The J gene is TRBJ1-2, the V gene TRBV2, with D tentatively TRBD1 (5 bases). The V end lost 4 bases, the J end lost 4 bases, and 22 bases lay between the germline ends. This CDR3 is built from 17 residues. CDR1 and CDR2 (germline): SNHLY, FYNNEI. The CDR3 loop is CASSGQSRGDRIYGYTF. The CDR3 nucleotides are TGTGCCAGCAGTGGACAATCCCGAGGGGACCGTATCTATGGCTACACCTTC.

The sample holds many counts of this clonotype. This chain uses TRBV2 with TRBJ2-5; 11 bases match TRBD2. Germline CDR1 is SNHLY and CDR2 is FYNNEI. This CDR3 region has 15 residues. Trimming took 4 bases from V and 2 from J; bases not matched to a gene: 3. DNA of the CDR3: TGTGCCAGCAGTGTGGTAGCGGGAGGGCAAGAGACCCAGTACTTC. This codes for CASSVVAGGQETQYF.

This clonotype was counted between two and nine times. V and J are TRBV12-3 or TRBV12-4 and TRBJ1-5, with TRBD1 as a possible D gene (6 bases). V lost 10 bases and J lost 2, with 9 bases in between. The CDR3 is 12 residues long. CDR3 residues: CATNRGNQPQHF. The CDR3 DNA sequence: TGTGCCACAAACAGGGGCAATCAGCCCCAGCATTTT.

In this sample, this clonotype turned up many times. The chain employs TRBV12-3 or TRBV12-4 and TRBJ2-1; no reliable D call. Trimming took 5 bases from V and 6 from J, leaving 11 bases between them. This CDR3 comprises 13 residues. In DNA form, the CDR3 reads TGTGCCAGCAGTCCACGGGCCGGCAATGAGCAGTTCTTC. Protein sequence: CASSPRAGNEQFF.

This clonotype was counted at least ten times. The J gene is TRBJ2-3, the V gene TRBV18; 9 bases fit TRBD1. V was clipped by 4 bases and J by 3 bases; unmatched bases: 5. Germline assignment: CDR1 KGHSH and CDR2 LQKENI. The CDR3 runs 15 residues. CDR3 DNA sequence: TGTGCCAGCTCACAACAGGGGGCTTCGACAGATACGCAGTATTTT. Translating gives CASSQQGASTDTQYF.

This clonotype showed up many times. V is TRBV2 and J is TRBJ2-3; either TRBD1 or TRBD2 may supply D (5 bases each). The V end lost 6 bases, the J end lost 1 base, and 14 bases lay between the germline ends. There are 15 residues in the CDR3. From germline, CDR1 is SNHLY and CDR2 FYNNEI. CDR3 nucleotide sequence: TGTGCCAGCAGACGGGGCCTTCTAGGCACAGATACGCAGTATTTT. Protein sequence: CASRRGLLGTDTQYF.

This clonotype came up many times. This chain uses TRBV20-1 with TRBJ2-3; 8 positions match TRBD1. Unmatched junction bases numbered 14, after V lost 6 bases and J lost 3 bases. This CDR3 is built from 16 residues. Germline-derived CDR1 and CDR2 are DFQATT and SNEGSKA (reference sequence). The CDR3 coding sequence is TGCAGTGCGGGAAGGACAGGGAGGAACACGACAGATACGCAGTATTTT. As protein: CSAGRTGRNTTDTQYF.

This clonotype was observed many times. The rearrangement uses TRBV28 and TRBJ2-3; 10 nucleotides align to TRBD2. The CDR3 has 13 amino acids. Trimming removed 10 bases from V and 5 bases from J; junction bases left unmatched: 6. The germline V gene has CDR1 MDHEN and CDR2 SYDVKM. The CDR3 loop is CATSGRALDTQYF. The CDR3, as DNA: TGTGCCACAAGCGGGAGGGCCTTAGATACGCAGTATTTT.

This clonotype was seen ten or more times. Written as DNA, the CDR3 is TGTGCCAGCAGCCCACAGGGGAGAAACTACGAGCAGTACTTC. Amino acid sequence: CASSPQGRNYEQYF. The chain recombines TRBV7-9 with TRBJ2-7; 7 positions match TRBD1. V lost 5 bases and J lost 3; bases outside the gene matches: 7. The CDR3 sequence is 14 residues long. Looked up from germline, CDR1 is SEHNR and CDR2 is FQNEAQ (reference sequence).

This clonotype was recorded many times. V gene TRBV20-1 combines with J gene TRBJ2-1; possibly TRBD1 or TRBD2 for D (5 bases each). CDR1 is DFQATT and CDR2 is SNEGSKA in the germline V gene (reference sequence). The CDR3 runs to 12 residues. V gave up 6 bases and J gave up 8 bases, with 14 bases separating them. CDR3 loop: CSANRGVDEQFF. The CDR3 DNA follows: TGCAGTGCCAATCGAGGGGTCGATGAGCAGTTCTTC.

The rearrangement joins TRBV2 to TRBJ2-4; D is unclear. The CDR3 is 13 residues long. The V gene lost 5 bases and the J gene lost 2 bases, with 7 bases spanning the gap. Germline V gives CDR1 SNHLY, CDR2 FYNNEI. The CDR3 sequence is CASSIVSKNIQYF. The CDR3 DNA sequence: TGTGCCAGCAGTATAGTCTCCAAAAACATTCAGTACTTC.

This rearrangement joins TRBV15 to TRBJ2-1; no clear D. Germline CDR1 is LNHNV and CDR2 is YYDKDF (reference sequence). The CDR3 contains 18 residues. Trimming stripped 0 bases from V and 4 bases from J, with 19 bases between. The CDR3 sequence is CATSRDLGPQTNYNEQFF. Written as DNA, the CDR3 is TGTGCCACCAGCAGAGATCTAGGGCCCCAGACCAATTACAATGAGCAGTTCTTC.

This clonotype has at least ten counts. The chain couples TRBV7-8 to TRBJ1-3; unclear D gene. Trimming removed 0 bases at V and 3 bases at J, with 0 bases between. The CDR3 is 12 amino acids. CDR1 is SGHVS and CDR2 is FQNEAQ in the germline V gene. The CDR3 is CASSLAGNTIYF. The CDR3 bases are TGTGCCAGCAGCTTAGCTGGAAACACCATATATTTT.